The rows below give T cell receptor beta chains drawn from one sample of a study of OX40 agonist ivuxolimab in advanced cancers. TCRdb's table, derived via immunoSEQ multiplex PCR, lists solely in-frame clones and lacks some. Of some 100,000 clones detected, 90% appear once; the ten largest clones hold roughly 0.3%. The sequencing used CD4+ or CD8+ T cells sorted from blood, collected in a trial of the OX40 agonist ivuxolimab. Receptors originate from an adult with an advanced solid tumor such as melanoma, head and neck, liver or kidney cancer. Each CDR3 is given without its conserved first and last residue. Only part of the rows carry a size: once, few, many, or a class if the clone is expanded.

>TRBV28|.|TRBJ1-6
ASSPGDRANSPLH
>TRBV28|.|TRBJ1-5
ASSSGPANQPQH
>TRBV7-9|.|TRBJ1-4
ASSPGQGAVHNEKLF
>TRBV11-2|.|TRBJ2-1
ASSHGTSGREGNEQF
>TRBV19|.|TRBJ1-3
ASTDRGPGNTIY
>TRBV28|once|TRBJ1-6
ASSPKGDNHNSPLH
>TRBV5-4|.|TRBJ2-1
ASTLGGGRAYNEQF
>TRBV5-1|.|TRBJ1-1
ASSFLGVTEAF
>TRBV19|once|TRBJ1-2
ASSILGQGLYYGYT
>TRBV6-1|.|TRBJ2-7
ASRLLGSEQY
>TRBV28|.|TRBJ2-3
ASRRDSTDTQY
>TRBV11-2|.|TRBJ2-7
ASNLLGAGVYEQY
>TRBV6-6|.|TRBJ2-7
ASSYVVGGNEQY
>TRBV5-4|.|TRBJ2-3
ASSLAGRGRGRDTQY
>TRBV7-8|.|TRBJ1-5
ASSPGQGKLGNQPQH
>TRBV29-1|.|TRBJ2-7
SVLGTGTYEQY
>TRBV6-1|.|TRBJ2-5
ASSEDHRQGQETQY
>TRBV28|.|TRBJ2-1
ASSLWSISYNEQF
>TRBV19|.|TRBJ2-1
ASSISGLAKYNEQF
>TRBV19|.|TRBJ2-3
ASSILSGGDTQY
>TRBV7-9|.|TRBJ2-3
ASSSIGTADTQY
>TRBV7-9|.|TRBJ2-7
ASSLALLGSSYEQY
>TRBV6-6|.|TRBJ2-7
ASSYSQGSYEQY
>TRBV9|.|TRBJ2-5
ASSETSGTAYQETQY
>TRBV2|.|TRBJ2-5
ASSELAGGLETQY
>TRBV4-1|.|TRBJ2-4
ASSQDPSGGNIQY
>TRBV6-5|.|TRBJ2-4
ASSRQGIQY
>TRBV19|.|TRBJ2-5
ASSIGDQETQY
>TRBV10-1|.|TRBJ2-1
ASSEQGSEQF
>TRBV6-1|.|TRBJ1-4
ASSEPGDRFGKLF
>TRBV11-2|.|TRBJ2-6
ASSLWGSGANVLT
>TRBV6-1|.|TRBJ2-3
ASSVAGGSDTQY
>TRBV7-3|once|TRBJ2-2
ASSLSSGELF
>TRBV6-5|.|TRBJ2-7
ASSYTPGPISYEQY
>TRBV7-9|.|TRBJ2-7
ASSLGQPPYEQY
>TRBV7-2|.|TRBJ1-5
ASSSQHRSNQPQH
>TRBV7-9|.|TRBJ1-4
ASSSGGGSLEKLF
>TRBV7-2|.|TRBJ2-1
ASSLFLAAYNEQF
>TRBV4-2|.|TRBJ2-1
ASSQDGGTTNEQF
>TRBV19|.|TRBJ2-3
ASSSPGLSTDTQY
>TRBV5-1|.|TRBJ2-3
ASSQQNYGTQY
>TRBV28|.|TRBJ2-1
ASIRSGRIDNEQF
>TRBV4-1|.|TRBJ2-1
ASSQDEGRGEQF
>TRBV7-2|.|TRBJ1-2
ASRGPEQDYYGYT
>TRBV5-1|.|TRBJ2-7
ASSLALGNYEQY
>TRBV25-1|.|TRBJ1-1
ASSDRIRTAEAF
>TRBV30|once|TRBJ2-5
AWNAIQGKTQY
>TRBV5-5|once|TRBJ2-7
ASSLVPGPSSYEQY
>TRBV12-5|.|TRBJ2-5
ASGLGRQETQY